These 15 T cell receptor beta chains were all obtained from the same sample, sequenced in a study of identical twins. TCRdb itself ran the 5' RACE reads through MiXCR, one entry per CDR3 protein. Among over 550,000 distinct CDR3 sequences listed, about 7.6% were seen once. These same data were also listed under a study on yellow fever vaccine responses in identical twins.

Sequenced material: PBMCs. The receptors were sampled from a woman aged 18 to 35 in good health.

J is TRBJ1-2 and V is TRBV28; no firm D call. Trimming pared 5 bases from V and 2 bases from J, leaving 9 bases between. From germline, CDR1 is MDHEN and CDR2 SYDVKM. The CDR3 spans 13 residues. The CDR3 is CASSAARNYGYTF. The CDR3 coding sequence is TGTGCCAGCAGTGCGGCGCGGAACTATGGCTACACCTTC.

V usage is TRBV12-3 or TRBV12-4 and J usage is TRBJ2-3, with 9 bases aligning to TRBD1. The trim removed 10 bases at V and 3 bases at J, leaving 14 bases unmatched. The CDR3 has 16 residues. The CDR3 nucleotides read TGTGCCACCCTCGAACCGGGACAGGGAATAACAGATACGCAGTATTTT. Encoded protein: CATLEPGQGITDTQYF.

The CDR3 loop is CASSEAPGQHYGYTF. The CDR3 DNA is TGCGCCAGCAGTGAGGCCCCGGGACAGCACTATGGCTACACCTTC. The V and J genes are TRBV10-2 and TRBJ1-2, with 7 bases fitting TRBD1. V lost 2 bases and J lost 3; bases outside the gene matches: 6. This CDR3 has 15 residues. Germline lookup yields CDR1 WSHSY and CDR2 SAAADI.

The J gene is TRBJ2-2, the V gene TRBV20-1, with 9 bases fitting TRBD2. Germline V gene data show CDR1 as DFQATT and CDR2 as SNEGSKA (reference sequence). The CDR3 is made up of 18 amino acids. J was trimmed by 0 bases and V by 0 bases; bases with no gene match: 8. In DNA form, the CDR3 reads TGCAGTGCTAGAGATCGGGAGGTAGCGGGGGCGAACACCGGGGAGCTGTTTTTT. Its translation is CSARDREVAGANTGELFF.

V and J are TRBV12-3 or TRBV12-4 and TRBJ2-2; D assignment may be TRBD1 or TRBD2 (5 bases each). CDR3 length: 16 residues. Trimming removed 5 bases at V and 0 bases at J, with 13 bases between. The chain's CDR3 is CASSLPGRPNTGELFF. CDR3 bases: TGTGCCAGCAGTCTACCGGGACGGCCGAACACCGGGGAGCTGTTTTTT.

This clonotype was counted only a few times. This chain joins TRBV6-4 and TRBJ2-1; 9 nucleotides agree with TRBD2. Germline assignment: CDR1 MRHNA and CDR2 SNTAGT. Germline trimming cut 5 bases from V and 8 bases from J; bases unmatched to any gene: 7. The CDR3 spans 14 residues. The CDR3, as DNA: TGTGCCAGCAGTCTAAATAGCGGGAGCCATGAGCAGTTCTTC. Its protein product is CASSLNSGSHEQFF.

This clonotype was counted many times. The rearrangement joins TRBV12-3 or TRBV12-4 to TRBJ2-7; 11 positions match TRBD2. CDR3 length equals 14 residues. V was clipped by 6 bases and J by 5 bases; unmatched bases: 6. The chain's CDR3 is CASRLAGVADEQYF. CDR3 DNA sequence: TGTGCCAGCAGACTAGCGGGAGTAGCGGACGAGCAGTACTTC.

This clonotype was seen more than once but under ten times. The rearrangement uses TRBV6-2 or TRBV6-3 and TRBJ1-1; no reliable D call. Germline lookup yields CDR1 MNHEY and CDR2 SVGEGT. The V and J ends lost 6 bases and 6 bases respectively, with 11 bases between them. There are 12 residues in the CDR3. The CDR3 coding sequence is TGTGCCAGCAGCCACGACCGGGCTGAAGCTTTCTTT. Its protein product is CASSHDRAEAFF.

Of note for this clonotype: This clone may be a read error of a much larger clone one base away. V gene TRBV5-1 combines with J gene TRBJ2-5; D is unresolved. The V and J ends lost 1 base and 4 bases respectively, with 11 bases between them. Per the germline V gene, CDR1 is SGHRS and CDR2 is YFSETQ. CDR3 length: 14 residues. CDR3 region: CASSLLGSRETQYF. In nucleotides, the CDR3 is TGCGCCAGCAGCTTGTTAGGCAGTCGAGAGACCCAGTACTTC.

V is TRBV12-3 or TRBV12-4 and J is TRBJ2-1, with D perhaps being TRBD1 or TRBD2 (5 bases each). This CDR3 has 18 residues. Trimming removed 11 bases from V and 3 bases from J, with 29 bases in between. CDR3 nucleotide sequence: TGTGCCTTCAGTTTTATTGGTGGGGGATTAGCGCACTACAATGAGCAGTTCTTC. This gives the protein CAFSFIGGGLAHYNEQFF.

In its sample, this clonotype was seen many times. The chain joins TRBV20-1 to TRBJ2-3, with 9 positions matching TRBD2. Germline assignment: CDR1 DFQATT and CDR2 SNEGSKA (reference sequence). The CDR3 extends over 14 amino acids. V was pared by 6 bases and J by 2 bases, with 6 bases of the junction left unmatched. The CDR3 is CSASSGGNTDTQYF. In nucleotides, the CDR3 is TGCAGTGCCTCGAGCGGGGGGAACACAGATACGCAGTATTTT.

This clonotype was seen a few times. The chain combines TRBV20-1 with TRBJ2-2; D is uncertain. With 3 bases removed from V and 0 bases from J, the gap between germline ends came to 8 bases. Germline loops: CDR1 DFQATT, CDR2 SNEGSKA (reference sequence). This CDR3 comprises 14 residues. CDR3 sequence (DNA): TGCAGTGCTAGTAGACACACGAACACCGGGGAGCTGTTTTTT. This sequence encodes CSASRHTNTGELFF.

This clonotype was recorded many times. V and J are TRBV10-3 and TRBJ2-3; D ambiguous. The length of the CDR3 is 14 residues. CDR1 and CDR2 (germline): ENHRY, SYGVKD. The germline V and J ends were trimmed by 5 bases and 1 base, with 10 bases remaining between them. CDR3 in DNA: TGTGCCATCAGTCCGAGGATGGGCACAGATACGCAGTATTTT. Its translation is CAISPRMGTDTQYF.

This clonotype was recorded a few times. V usage is TRBV7-9 and J usage is TRBJ2-2; 8 nucleotides agree with TRBD1. Germline CDR1 reads SEHNR; CDR2 reads FQNEAQ (reference sequence). Trimming took 2 bases from V and 7 from J; bases not matched to a gene: 6. The CDR3 consists of 15 residues. The DNA for the CDR3 is TGTGCCAGCAGCTTACCGGACAGGGTTCGCGGGGAGCTGTTTTTT. Its protein is CASSLPDRVRGELFF. Supplemented by reference TRBV7-9 and TRBJ2-2, the full variable domain reads DTGVSQNPRHKITKRGQNVTFRCDPISEHNRLYWYRQTLGQGPEFLTYFQNEAQLEKSRLLSDRFSAERPKGSFSTLEIQRTEQGDSAMYLCASSLPDRVRGELFFGEGSRLTVL.

This clonotype showed up just a few times. The chain combines TRBV20-1 with TRBJ2-7; D remains unclear. The V gene's germline CDR1 is DFQATT and CDR2 SNEGSKA (reference sequence). The CDR3 runs 12 residues. Trimming cost V 6 bases and J 6 bases, with 15 bases left between them. The CDR3 region is CSAGMAWGEQYF. The CDR3 DNA is TGCAGTGCGGGAATGGCCTGGGGCGAGCAGTACTTC.